This TCR beta chain was sequenced for a study of shared clonotypes between healthy human individuals. Naive CD8 cells lacked CD45RO, underwent positive selection for CCR7 and left out terminally differentiated effector memory CD45RA+ cells. Sequencing was performed with immunoSEQ multiplex PCR; in TCRdb, only in-frame clones are kept and a portion is missing. This sample carries under 600,000 clones, 95% to 98% of them seen once, and the ten largest clones take 0.25% to 0.35%. The CDR3 consists of 12 residues. CDR1 is SGHTS and CDR2 is YDEGEE in the germline V gene. The ends were cut back, 4 bases at V and 6 bases at J, with 8 bases in the middle.

The material sequenced was naive CD8+ T cells sorted from blood. The chain carries TRBV5-8 and TRBJ1-5; D not certain. The TCR comes from a man aged 30 to 39 in good health. CDR3 DNA: TGTGCCAGCAGCCCCGGACCTCAGCCCCAGCATTTT. It yields the protein CASSPGPQPQHF.